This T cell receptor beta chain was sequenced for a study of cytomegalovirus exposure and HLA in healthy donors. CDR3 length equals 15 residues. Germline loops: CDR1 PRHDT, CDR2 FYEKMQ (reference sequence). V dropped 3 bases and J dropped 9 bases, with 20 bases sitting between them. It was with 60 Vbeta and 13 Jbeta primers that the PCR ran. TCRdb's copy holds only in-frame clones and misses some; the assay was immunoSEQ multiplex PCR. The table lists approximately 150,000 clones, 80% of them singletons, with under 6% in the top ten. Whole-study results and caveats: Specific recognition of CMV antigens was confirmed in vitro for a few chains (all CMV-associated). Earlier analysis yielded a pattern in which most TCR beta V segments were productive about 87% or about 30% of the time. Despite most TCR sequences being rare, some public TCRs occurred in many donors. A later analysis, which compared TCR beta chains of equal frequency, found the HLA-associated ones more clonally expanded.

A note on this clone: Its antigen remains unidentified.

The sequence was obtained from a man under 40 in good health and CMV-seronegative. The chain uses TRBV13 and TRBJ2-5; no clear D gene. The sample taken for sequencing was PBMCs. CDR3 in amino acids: CASSFLTDSKIAQYF. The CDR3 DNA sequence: TGTGCCAGCAGCTTCTTGACCGACTCCAAGATCGCCCAGTACTTC.